The clone carrying this T cell receptor (beta chain) was recorded only once. Its specificity is unknown. One end of the junction varies from germline; a read error may be responsible. With around 500 ng total RNA as template and a constant-region primer, TCR beta cDNA was made. TCR beta libraries came from three nested multiplex PCR rounds using slightly modified ARM-PCR. Each of the first two PCR rounds ran 9 to 11 cycles with TRBV1-TRBV30 forward and C-beta reverse primers. TCRdb re-called the multiplex PCR reads with MiXCR, one entry per CDR3 protein. The table has 90,000 to 150,000 distinct CDR3 sequences, 65% to 75% seen once; the top ten hold about 8%. The sample comes from a study of tumor-infiltrating lymphocytes in primary liver carcinoma. Study context: Those enrolled were patients of both sexes, who were aged 30 to 69 years. Regarding the study as a whole: Blood fell significantly below tumors in its top-250-clone fraction (p = 0.039). It was tumor-adjacent and tumor-blood pairs that overlapped less than tumor region pairs did.

Germline CDR1 is SQVTM and CDR2 is ANQGSEA. There are 13 residues in the CDR3. RNA and DNA were co-extracted from around 20-30 mg of unsorted bulk tissue. The patients presented with primary liver carcinoma, which was managed through surgical resection. The chain links TRBV29-1 to TRBJ2-7, with D tentatively TRBD1 or TRBD2 (6 bases each). The sample consisted of tumor-adjacent normal liver tissue. This sequence was found in a woman aged 55-69 years with primary liver carcinoma and hepatitis B virus infection. The CDR3 region is CSVDRGDIGEHYF. The CDR3 nucleotides read TGCAGCGTTGACCGCGGGGACATAGGCGAGCATTACTTC.